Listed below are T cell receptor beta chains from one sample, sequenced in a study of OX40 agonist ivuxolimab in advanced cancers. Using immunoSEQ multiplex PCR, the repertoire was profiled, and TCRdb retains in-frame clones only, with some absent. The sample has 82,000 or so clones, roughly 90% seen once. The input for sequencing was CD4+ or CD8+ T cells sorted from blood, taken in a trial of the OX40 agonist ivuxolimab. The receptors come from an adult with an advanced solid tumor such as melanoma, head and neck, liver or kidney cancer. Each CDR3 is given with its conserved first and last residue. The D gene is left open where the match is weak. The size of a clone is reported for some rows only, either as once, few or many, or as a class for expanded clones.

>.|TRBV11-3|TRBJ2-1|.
TGTGCCAGCAGCAACCCGGGGGTACCGAAGCAGTTCTTC
CASSNPGVPKQFF
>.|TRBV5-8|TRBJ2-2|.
TGTGCCAGCAGGAGGCGCTCCGGTCTCGCGAACACCGGGGAGCTGTTTTTT
CASRRRSGLANTGELFF
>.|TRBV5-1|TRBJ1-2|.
TGCGCCAGCACCGCGCGGGGGGGCGACTATGGCTACACCTTC
CASTARGGDYGYTF
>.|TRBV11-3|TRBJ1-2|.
TGTGCCAGCAGCCTCGGGCCGAGCAGCGGCTACACCTTC
CASSLGPSSGYTF
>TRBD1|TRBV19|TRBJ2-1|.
TGTGCCAGTAGTTCACAGGGGGATGAGCAGTTCTTC
CASSSQGDEQFF
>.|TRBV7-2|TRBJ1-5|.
TGTGCCAGCAGCCATGGGTTGGTCGGCCAGCATTTT
CASSHGLVGQHF
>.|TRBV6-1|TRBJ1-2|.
TGTGCCAGCAGTGGGGGCTATGGCTACACCTTC
CASSGGYGYTF
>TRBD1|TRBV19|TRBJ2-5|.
TGTGCCAGTAAAACAGGGGGAGAGACCCAGTACTTC
CASKTGGETQYF
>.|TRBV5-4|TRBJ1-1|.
TGTGCCAGCAGCTCTCGGACAGAGAACACTGAAGCTTTCTTT
CASSSRTENTEAFF
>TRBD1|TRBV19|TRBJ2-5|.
TGTGCCAGTAGACAGACAGGGGGCGGGGAGACCCAGTACTTC
CASRQTGGGETQYF
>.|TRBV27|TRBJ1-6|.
TGTGCCAGCACCTCTGTCTCAGGGCCTAATTCACCCCTCCACTTT
CASTSVSGPNSPLHF
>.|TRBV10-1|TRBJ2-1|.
TGCGCCAGCAGTGACCTGAATGGTGAGCAGTTCTTC
CASSDLNGEQFF
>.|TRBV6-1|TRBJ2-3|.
TGTGCCAGCAGTGGGGGGTGGGCTACCACTAGCACAGATACGCAGTATTTT
CASSGGWATTSTDTQYF
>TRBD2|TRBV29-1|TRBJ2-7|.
TGCAGCGTAGGACTAGCCCCCTCTATCTACGAGCAGTACTTC
CSVGLAPSIYEQYF
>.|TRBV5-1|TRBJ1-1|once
TGCGCCAGCTCGAGGGATCCGGACACTGAAGCTTTCTTT
CASSRDPDTEAFF
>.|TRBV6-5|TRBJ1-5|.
TGTGCCAGCAGTTACTCGCGGACATCGCATCAGCCCCAGCATTTT
CASSYSRTSHQPQHF
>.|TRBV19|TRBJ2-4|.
TGTGCCAGTAGTATGAGGGGAGCCAAAAACATTCAGTACTTC
CASSMRGAKNIQYF